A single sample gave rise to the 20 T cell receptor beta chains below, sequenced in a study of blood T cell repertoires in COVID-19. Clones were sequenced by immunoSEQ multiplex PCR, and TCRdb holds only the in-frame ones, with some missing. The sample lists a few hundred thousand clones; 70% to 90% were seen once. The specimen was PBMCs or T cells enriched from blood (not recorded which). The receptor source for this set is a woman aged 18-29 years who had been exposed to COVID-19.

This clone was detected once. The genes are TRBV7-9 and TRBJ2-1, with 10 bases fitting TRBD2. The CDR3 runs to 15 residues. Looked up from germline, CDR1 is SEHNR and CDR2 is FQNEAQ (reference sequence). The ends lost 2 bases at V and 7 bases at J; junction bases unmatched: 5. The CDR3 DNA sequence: TGTGCCAGCAGCTTATCCGAGACTAGCGGGAATGAGCAGTTCTTC. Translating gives CASSLSETSGNEQFF.

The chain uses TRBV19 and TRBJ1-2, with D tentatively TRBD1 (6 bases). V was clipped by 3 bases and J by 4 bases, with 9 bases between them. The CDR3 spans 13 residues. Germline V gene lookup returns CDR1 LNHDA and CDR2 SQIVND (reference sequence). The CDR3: CASSMDRPYGYTF. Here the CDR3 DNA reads TGTGCCAGTAGTATGGACAGACCCTATGGCTACACCTTC.

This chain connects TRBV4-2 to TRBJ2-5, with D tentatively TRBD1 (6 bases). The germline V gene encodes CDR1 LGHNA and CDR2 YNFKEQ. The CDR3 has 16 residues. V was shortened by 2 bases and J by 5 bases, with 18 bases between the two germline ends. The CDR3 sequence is CASSQPIQGIRETQYF. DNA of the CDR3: TGTGCCAGCAGCCAACCGATACAGGGAATTAGGGAGACCCAGTACTTC.

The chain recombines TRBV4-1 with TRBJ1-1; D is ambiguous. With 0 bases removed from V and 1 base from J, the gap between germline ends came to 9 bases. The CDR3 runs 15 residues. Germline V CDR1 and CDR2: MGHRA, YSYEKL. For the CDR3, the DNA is TGCGCCAGCAGCCAAGATGTGGCAGGGAACACTGAAGCTTTCTTT. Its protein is CASSQDVAGNTEAFF.

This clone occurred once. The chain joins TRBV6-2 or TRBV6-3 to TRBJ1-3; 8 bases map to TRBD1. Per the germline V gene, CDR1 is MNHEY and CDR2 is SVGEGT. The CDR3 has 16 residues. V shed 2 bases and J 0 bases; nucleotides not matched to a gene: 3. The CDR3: CASSYRQGSSGNTIYF. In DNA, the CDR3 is TGTGCCAGCAGTTACCGACAGGGGAGCTCTGGAAACACCATATATTTT.

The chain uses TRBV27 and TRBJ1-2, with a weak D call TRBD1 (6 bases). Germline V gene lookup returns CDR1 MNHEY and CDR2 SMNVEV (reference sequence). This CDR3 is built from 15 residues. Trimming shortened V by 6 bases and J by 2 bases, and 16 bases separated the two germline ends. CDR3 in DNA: TGTGCCAGCAGCTCTGGGGCCAGGGGAAACTATGGCTACACCTTC. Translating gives CASSSGARGNYGYTF.

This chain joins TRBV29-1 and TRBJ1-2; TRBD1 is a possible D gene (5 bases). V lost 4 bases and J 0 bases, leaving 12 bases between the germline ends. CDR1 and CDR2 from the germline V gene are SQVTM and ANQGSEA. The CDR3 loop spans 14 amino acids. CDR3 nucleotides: TGCAGCGTTGTGGGGGGTGACACTAACTATGGCTACACCTTC. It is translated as CSVVGGDTNYGYTF.

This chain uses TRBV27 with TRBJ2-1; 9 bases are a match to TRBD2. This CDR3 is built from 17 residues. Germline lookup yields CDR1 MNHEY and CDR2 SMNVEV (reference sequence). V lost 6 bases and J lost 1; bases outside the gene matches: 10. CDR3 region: CASSSPASGESYNEQFF. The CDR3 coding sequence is TGTGCCAGCAGCTCCCCCGCTAGCGGGGAGTCCTACAATGAGCAGTTCTTC.

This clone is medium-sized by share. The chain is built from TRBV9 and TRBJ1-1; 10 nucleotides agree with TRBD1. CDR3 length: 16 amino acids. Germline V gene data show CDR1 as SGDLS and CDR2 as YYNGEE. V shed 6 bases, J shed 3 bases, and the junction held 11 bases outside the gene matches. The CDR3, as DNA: TGTGCCAGCACCTCACATTCGGGACAGGGGTACACTGAAGCTTTCTTT. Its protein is CASTSHSGQGYTEAFF. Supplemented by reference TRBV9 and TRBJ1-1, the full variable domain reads DSGVTQTPKHLITATGQRVTLRCSPRSGDLSVYWYQQSLDQGLQFLIQYYNGEERAKGNILERFSAQQFPDLHSELNLSSLELGDSALYFCASTSHSGQGYTEAFFGQGTRLTVV.

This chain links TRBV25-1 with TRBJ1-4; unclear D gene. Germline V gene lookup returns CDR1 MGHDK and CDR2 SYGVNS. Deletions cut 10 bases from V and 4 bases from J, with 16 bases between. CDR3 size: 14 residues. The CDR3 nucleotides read TGTGCCACCTCCGGAAGAGGTGGTAATGAAAAACTGTTTTTT. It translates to CATSGRGGNEKLFF.

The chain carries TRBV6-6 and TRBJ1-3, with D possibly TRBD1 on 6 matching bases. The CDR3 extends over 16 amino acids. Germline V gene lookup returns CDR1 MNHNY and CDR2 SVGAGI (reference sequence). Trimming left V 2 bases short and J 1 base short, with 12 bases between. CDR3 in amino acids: CASSYGGDYSGNTIYF. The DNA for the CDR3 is TGTGCCAGCAGTTACGGGGGCGATTATTCTGGAAACACCATATATTTT.

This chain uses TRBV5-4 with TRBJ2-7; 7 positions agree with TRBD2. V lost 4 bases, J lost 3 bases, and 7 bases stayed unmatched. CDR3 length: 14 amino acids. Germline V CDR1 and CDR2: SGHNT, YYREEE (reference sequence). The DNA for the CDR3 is TGTGCCAGCAGCCCCGAGCGGGGAGTCTACGAGCAGTACTTC. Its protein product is CASSPERGVYEQYF.

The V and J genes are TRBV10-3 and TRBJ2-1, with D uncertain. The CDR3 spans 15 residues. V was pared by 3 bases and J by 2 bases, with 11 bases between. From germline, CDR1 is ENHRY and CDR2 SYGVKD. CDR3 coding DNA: TGTGCCATCAGTGACGAGCCTACCCCCTACAATGAGCAGTTCTTC. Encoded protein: CAISDEPTPYNEQFF.

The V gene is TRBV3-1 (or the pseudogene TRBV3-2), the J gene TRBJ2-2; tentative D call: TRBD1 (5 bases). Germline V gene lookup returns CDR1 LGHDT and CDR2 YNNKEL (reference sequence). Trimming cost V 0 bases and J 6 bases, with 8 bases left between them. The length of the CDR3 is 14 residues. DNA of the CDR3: TGTGCCAGCAGCCAAGAAGGGGTCCCCGGGGAGCTGTTTTTT. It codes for CASSQEGVPGELFF.

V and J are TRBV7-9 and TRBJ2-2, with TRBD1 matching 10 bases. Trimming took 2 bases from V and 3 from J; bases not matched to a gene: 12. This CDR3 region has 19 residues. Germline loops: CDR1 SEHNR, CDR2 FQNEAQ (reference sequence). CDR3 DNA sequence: TGTGCCAGCAGCTTATTTCCGTCCCCCGGGACAGGGGACACCGGGGAGCTGTTTTTT. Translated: CASSLFPSPGTGDTGELFF.

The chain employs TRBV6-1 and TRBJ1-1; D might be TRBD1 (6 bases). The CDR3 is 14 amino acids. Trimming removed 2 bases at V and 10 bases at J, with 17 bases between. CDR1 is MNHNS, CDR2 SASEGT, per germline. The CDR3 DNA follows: TGTGCCAGCAGTGAATTCCTCGGGGGGCGGCGAGCTTTCTTT. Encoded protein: CASSEFLGGRRAFF.

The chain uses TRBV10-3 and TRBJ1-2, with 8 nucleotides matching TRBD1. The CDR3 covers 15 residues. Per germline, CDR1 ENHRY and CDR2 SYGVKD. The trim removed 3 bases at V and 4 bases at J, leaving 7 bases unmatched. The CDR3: CAISEGTGMGYGYTF. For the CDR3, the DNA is TGTGCCATCAGTGAAGGGACAGGAATGGGCTATGGCTACACCTTC.

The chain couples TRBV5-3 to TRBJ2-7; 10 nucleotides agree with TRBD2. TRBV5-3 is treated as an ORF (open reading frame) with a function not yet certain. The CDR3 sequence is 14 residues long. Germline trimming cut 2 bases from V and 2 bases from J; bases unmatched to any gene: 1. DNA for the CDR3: TGTGCCAGAAGCTTTAGCGGGAGGCCCTACGAGCAGTACTTC. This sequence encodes CARSFSGRPYEQYF.

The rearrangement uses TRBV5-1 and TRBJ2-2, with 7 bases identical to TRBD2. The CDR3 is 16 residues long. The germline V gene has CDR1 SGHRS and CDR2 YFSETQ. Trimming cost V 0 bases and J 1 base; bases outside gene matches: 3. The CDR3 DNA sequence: TGCGCCAGCAGCTTGGGCGGCGGGAGGAACACCGGGGAGCTGTTTTTT. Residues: CASSLGGGRNTGELFF.

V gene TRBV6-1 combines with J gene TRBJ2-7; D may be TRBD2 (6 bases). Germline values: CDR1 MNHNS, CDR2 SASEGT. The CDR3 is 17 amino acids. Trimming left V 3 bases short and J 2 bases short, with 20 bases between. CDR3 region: CASSDPVEGKGTYEQYF. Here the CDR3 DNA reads TGTGCCAGCAGTGACCCTGTGGAGGGTAAGGGGACCTACGAGCAGTACTTC.